This T cell receptor beta chain comes out of a study of cytomegalovirus exposure and HLA in healthy donors. In the case of this clone: Its specificity is unknown.

Study results and limitations: In vitro confirmation showed a few CMV-associated chains to be CMV antigen specific.

Per the germline V gene, CDR1 is SGHKS and CDR2 is YYEKEE (reference sequence). This CDR3 is built from 16 residues. Unmatched junction bases numbered 14, after V lost 4 bases and J lost 5 bases. The PCR used 60 Vbeta and 13 Jbeta primers. The protocol was immunoSEQ multiplex PCR, while the TCRdb copy is restricted to in-frame clones and leaves out a portion. The table shows approximately 150,000 clones, with roughly 80% occurring only once. The sequenced sample was PBMCs. The sequence was collected from a woman aged 25-40 years in good health and CMV-seronegative. This sequence joins TRBV5-5 and TRBJ2-7; 8 bases map to TRBD2. The CDR3: CASSRSLVAGRNEQYF. CDR3 nucleotide sequence: TGTGCCAGCAGCAGGAGTCTGGTAGCGGGGAGGAACGAGCAGTACTTC. Filled out from reference TRBV5-5 and TRBJ2-7, the complete variable domain reads DAGVTQSPTHLIKTRGQQVTLRCSPISGHKSVSWYQQVLGQGPQFIFQYYEKEERGRGNFPDRFSARQFPNYSSELNVNALLLGDSALYLCASSRSLVAGRNEQYFGPGTRLTVT.